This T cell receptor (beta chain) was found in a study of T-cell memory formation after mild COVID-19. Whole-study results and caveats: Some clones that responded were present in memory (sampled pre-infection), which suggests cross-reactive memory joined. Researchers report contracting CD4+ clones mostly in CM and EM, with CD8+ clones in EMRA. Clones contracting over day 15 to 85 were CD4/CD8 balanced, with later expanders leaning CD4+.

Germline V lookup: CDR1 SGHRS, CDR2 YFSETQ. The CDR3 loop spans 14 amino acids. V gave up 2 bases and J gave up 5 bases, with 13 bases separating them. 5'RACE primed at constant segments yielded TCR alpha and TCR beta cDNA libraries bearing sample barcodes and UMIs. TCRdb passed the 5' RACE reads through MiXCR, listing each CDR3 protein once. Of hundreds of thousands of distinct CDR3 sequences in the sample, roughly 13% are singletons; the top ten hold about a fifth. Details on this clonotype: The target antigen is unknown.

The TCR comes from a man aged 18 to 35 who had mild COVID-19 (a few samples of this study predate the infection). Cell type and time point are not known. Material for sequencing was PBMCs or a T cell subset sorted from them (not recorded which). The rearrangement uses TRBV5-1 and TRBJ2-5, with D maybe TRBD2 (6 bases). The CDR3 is CASSLWRADETQYF. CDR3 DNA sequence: TGCGCCAGCAGCTTATGGAGGGCGGACGAGACCCAGTACTTC.